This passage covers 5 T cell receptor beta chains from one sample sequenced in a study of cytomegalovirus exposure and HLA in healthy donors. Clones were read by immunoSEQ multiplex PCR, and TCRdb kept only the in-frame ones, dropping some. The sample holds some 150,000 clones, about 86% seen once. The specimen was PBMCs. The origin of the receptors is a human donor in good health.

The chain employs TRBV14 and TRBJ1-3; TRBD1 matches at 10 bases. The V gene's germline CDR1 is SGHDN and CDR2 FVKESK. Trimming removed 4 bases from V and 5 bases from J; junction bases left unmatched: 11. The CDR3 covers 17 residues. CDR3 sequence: CASSPYTGTGVRNTIYF. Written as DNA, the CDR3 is TGTGCCAGCAGCCCCTATACCGGGACAGGGGTTAGAAACACCATATATTTT.

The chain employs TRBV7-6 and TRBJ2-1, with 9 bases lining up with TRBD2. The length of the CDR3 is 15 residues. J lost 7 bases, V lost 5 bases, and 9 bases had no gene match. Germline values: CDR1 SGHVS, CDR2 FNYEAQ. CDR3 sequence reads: CASSTPSGTRNEQFF. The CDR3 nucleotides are TGTGCCAGCAGCACCCCTAGCGGGACTCGGAATGAGCAGTTCTTC.

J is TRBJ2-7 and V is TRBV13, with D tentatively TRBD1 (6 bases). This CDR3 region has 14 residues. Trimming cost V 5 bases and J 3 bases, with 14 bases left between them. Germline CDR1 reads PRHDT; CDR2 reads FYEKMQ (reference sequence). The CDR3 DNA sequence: TGTGCCAGCAGCCCGTCGGACAGTCTCTACGAGCAGTACTTC. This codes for CASSPSDSLYEQYF. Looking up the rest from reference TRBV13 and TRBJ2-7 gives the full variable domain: AAGVIQSPRHLIKEKRETATLKCYPIPRHDTVYWYQQGPGQDPQFLISFYEKMQSDKGSIPDRFSAQQFSDYHSELNMSSLELGDSALYFCASSPSDSLYEQYFGPGTRLTVT.

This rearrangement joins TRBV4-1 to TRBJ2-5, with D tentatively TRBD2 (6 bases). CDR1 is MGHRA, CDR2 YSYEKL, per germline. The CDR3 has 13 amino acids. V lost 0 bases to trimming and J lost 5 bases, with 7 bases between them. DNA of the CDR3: TGCGCCAGCAGCCAAGATGGGAGGGAGACCCAGTACTTC. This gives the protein CASSQDGRETQYF.

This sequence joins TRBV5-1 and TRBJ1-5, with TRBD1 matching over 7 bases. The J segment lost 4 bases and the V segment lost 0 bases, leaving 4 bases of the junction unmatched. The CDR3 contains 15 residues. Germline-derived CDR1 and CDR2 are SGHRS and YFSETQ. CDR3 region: CASSLGGTDNQPQHF. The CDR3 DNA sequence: TGCGCCAGCAGCTTGGGAGGGACAGATAATCAGCCCCAGCATTTT. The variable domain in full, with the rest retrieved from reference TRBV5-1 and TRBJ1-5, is KAGVTQTPRYLIKTRGQQVTLSCSPISGHRSVSWYQQTPGQGLQFLFEYFSETQRNKGNFPGRFSGRQFSNSRSEMNVSTLELGDSALYLCASSLGGTDNQPQHFGDGTRLSIL.